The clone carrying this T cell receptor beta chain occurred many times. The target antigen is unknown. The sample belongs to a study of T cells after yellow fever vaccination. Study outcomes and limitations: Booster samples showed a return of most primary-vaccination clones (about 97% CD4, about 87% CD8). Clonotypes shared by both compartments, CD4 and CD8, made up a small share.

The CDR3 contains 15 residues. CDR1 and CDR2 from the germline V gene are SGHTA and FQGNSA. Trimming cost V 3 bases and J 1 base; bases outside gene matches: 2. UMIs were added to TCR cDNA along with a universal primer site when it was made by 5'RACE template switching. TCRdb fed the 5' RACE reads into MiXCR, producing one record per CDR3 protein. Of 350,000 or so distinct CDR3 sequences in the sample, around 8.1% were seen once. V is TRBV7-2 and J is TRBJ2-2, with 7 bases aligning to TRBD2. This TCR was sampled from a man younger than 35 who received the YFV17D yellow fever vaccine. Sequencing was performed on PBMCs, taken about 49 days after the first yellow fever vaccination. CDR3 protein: CASSFKRGNTGELFF. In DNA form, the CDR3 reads TGTGCCAGCAGCTTCAAGCGGGGGAACACCGGGGAGCTGTTTTTT. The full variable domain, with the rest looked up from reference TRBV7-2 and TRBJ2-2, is GAGVSQSPSNKVTEKGKDVELRCDPISGHTALYWYRQSLGQGLEFLIYFQGNSAPDKSGLPSDRFSAERTGGSVSTLTIQRTQQEDSAVYLCASSFKRGNTGELFFGEGSRLTVL.